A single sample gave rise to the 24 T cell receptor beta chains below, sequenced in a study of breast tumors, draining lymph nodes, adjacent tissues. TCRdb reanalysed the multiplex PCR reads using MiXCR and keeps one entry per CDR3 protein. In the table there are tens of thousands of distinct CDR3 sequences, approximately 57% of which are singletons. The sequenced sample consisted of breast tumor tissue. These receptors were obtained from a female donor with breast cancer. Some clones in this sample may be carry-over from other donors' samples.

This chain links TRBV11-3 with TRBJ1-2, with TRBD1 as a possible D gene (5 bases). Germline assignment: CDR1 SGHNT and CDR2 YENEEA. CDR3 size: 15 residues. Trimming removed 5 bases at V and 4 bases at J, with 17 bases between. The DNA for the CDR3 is TGTGCCAGCAGCCCGTGGGGGGGTGGGTTCTATGGCTACACCTTC. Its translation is CASSPWGGGFYGYTF.

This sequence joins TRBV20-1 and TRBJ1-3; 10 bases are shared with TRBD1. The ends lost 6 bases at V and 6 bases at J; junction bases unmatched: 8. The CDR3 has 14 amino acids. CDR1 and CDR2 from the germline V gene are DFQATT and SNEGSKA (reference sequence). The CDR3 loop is CSATPGQGINTIYF. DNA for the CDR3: TGCAGTGCAACTCCGGGACAGGGGATAAACACCATATATTTT.

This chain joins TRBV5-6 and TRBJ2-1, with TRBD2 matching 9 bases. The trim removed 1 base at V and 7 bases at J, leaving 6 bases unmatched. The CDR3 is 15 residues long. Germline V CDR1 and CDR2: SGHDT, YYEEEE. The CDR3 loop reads CASSLRAGGLNEQFF. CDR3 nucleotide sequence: TGTGCCAGCAGCTTGCGAGCGGGGGGCCTGAATGAGCAGTTCTTC. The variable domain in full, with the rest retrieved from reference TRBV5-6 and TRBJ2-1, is DAGVTQSPTHLIKTRGQQVTLRCSPKSGHDTVSWYQQALGQGPQFIFQYYEEEERQRGNFPDRFSGHQFPNYSSELNVNALLLGDSALYLCASSLRAGGLNEQFFGPGTRLTVL.

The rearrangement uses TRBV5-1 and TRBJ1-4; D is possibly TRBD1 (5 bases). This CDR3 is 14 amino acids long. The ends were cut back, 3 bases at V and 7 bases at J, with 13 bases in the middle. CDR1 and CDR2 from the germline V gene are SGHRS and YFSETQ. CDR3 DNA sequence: TGCGCCAGCAGCTCCGGGACGGATGGTGAAAAACTGTTTTTT. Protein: CASSSGTDGEKLFF.

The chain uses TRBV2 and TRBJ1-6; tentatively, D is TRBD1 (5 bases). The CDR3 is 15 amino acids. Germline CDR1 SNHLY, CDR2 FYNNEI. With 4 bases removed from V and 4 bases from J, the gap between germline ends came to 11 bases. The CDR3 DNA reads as TGTGCCAGCAGTGCCGACCAGGGATATAATTCACCCCTCCACTTT. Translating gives CASSADQGYNSPLHF.

CDR3 DNA: TGTGCCAGCAGTGACTCTAGACAGGGGGGAAGAGATACGCAGTATTTT. Protein: CASSDSRQGGRDTQYF. The chain couples TRBV6-4 to TRBJ2-3; 9 nucleotides line up with TRBD1. The germline V gene has CDR1 MRHNA and CDR2 SNTAGT. The trim removed 0 bases at V and 5 bases at J, leaving 6 bases unmatched. The CDR3 is made up of 16 amino acids.

CDR3 bases: TGTGCCAGTAGTATGGGTCTATTGTCTTCCAATGAGCAGTTCTTC. It is translated as CASSMGLLSSNEQFF. This chain uses TRBV19 with TRBJ2-1; D gene ambiguous. Germline CDR1 and CDR2: LNHDA and SQIVND (reference sequence). Trimming took 3 bases from V and 6 from J, leaving 15 bases between them. This CDR3 has 15 amino acids.

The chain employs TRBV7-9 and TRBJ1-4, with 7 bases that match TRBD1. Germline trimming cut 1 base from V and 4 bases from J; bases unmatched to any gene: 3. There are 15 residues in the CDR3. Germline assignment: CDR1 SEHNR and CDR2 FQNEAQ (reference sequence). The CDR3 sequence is CASSLGGQINEKLFF. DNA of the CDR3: TGTGCCAGCAGCTTAGGGGGACAGATTAATGAAAAACTGTTTTTT.

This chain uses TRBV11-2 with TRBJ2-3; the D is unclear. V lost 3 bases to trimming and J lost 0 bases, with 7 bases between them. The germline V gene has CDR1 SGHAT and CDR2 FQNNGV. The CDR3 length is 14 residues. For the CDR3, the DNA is TGTGCCAGCAGCTTTAGTGGAAGCACAGATACGCAGTATTTT. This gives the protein CASSFSGSTDTQYF.

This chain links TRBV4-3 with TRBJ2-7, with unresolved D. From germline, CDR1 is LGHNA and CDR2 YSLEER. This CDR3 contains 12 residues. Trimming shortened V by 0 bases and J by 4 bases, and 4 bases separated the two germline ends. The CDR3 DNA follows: TGCGCCAGCAGCCAAGATGGGTACGAGCAGTACTTC. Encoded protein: CASSQDGYEQYF.

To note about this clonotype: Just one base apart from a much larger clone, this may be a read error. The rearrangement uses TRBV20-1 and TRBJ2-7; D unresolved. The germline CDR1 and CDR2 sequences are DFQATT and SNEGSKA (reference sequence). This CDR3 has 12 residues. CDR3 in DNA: TGCAGTGCTGCCCCGGGCAGCTACGAGCCGTACTTC. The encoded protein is CSAAPGSYEPYF.

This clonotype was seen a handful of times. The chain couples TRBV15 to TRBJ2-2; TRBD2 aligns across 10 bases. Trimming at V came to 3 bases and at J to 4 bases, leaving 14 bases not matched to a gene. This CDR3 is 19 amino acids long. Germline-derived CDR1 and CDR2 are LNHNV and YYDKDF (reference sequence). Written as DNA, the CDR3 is TGTGCCACCAGCAGCCTCAAAGCGGGAGGGCCCCGAGGCACCGGGGAGCTGTTTTTT. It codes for CATSSLKAGGPRGTGELFF.

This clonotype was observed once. Here the CDR3 DNA reads TGTGCCAGCAGCGTTCTGGGGGACAGCCGAAACACCATATATTTT. This gives the protein CASSVLGDSRNTIYF. The chain recombines TRBV9 with TRBJ1-3; 7 nucleotides agree with TRBD1. Germline V gene lookup returns CDR1 SGDLS and CDR2 YYNGEE. This CDR3 region has 15 residues. V dropped 2 bases and J dropped 5; count of bases not matched to a gene: 7. Full variable domain (outside the CDR3, taken from reference TRBV9 and TRBJ1-3): DSGVTQTPKHLITATGQRVTLRCSPRSGDLSVYWYQQSLDQGLQFLIQYYNGEERAKGNILERFSAQQFPDLHSELNLSSLELGDSALYFCASSVLGDSRNTIYFGEGSWLTVV.

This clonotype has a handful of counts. CDR3 residues: CASSLGPYYEQYV. Here the CDR3 DNA reads TGTGCCAGCAGCCTAGGGCCTTACTACGAGCAGTACGTC. The chain links TRBV7-2 to TRBJ2-7; D unresolved. The V and J ends lost 5 bases and 3 bases respectively, with 11 bases between them. Germline V gene lookup returns CDR1 SGHTA and CDR2 FQGNSA. The CDR3 contains 13 residues.

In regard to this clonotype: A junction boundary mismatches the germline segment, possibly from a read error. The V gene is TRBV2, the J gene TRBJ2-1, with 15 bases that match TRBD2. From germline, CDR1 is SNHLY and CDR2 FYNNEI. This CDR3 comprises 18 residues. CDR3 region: CASSWTSGRASLYNEHFF. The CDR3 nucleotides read TGTGCCAGCAGTTGGACTAGCGGGAGGGCCTCCCTATACAATGAGCACTTCTTC. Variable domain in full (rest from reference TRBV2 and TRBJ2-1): EPEVTQTPSHQVTQMGQEVILRCVPISNHLYFYWYRQILGQKVEFLVSFYNNEISEKSEIFDDQFSVERPDGSNFTLKIRSTKLEDSAMYFCASSWTSGRASLYNEHFFGPGTRLTVL.

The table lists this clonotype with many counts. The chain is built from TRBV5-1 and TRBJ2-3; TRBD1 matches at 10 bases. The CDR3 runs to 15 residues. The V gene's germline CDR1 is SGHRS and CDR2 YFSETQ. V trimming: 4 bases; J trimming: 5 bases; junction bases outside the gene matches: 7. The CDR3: CASSPTGGEIDTQYF. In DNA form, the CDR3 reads TGCGCCAGCAGCCCGACAGGGGGCGAAATAGATACGCAGTATTTT.

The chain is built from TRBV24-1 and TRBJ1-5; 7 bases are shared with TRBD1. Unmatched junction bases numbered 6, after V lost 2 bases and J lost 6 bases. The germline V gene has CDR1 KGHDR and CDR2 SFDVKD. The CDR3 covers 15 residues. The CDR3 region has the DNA TGTGCCACCAGTGATTCGACAGGGTCCTCTCAGCCCCAGCATTTT. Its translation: CATSDSTGSSQPQHF.

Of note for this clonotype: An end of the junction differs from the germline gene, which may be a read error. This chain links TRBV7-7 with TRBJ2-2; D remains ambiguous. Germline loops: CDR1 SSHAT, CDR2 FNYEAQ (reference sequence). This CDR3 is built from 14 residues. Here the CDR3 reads CASSLELSTGELFF. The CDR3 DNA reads TGTGCTAGCAGCTTAGAACTAAGCACCGGGGAGCTGTTTTTT.

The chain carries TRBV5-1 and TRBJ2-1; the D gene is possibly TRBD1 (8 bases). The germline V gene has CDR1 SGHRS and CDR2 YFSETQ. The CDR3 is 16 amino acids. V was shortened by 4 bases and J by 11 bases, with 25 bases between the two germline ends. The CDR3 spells CASSREFYRGGTQQFF. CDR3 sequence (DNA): TGCGCCAGCAGCCGAGAATTCTACAGGGGGGGGACCCAGCAGTTCTTC. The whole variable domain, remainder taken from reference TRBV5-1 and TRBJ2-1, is KAGVTQTPRYLIKTRGQQVTLSCSPISGHRSVSWYQQTPGQGLQFLFEYFSETQRNKGNFPGRFSGRQFSNSRSEMNVSTLELGDSALYLCASSREFYRGGTQQFFGPGTRLTVL.

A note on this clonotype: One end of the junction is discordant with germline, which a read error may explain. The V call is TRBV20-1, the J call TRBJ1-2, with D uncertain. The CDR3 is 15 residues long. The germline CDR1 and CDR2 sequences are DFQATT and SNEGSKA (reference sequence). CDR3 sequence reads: CSARLGGDPNCGYTF. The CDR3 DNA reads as TGCAGTGCCAGACTTGGTGGGGATCCTAACTGTGGCTACACCTTC.

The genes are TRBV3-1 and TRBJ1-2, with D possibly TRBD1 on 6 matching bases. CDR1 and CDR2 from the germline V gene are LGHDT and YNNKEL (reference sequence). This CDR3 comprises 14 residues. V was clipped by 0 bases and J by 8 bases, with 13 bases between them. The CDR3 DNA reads TGTGCCAGCAGCCAAGATCATTCAGGGGACGGCTACACCTTC. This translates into CASSQDHSGDGYTF.

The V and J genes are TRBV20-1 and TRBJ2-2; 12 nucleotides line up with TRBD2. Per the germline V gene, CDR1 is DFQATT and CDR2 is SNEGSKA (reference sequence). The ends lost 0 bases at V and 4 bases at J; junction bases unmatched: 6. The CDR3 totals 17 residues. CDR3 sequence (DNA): TGCAGTGCTAGAGATGAACTAGCGGGAGGTGTCACCGGGGAGCTGTTTTTT. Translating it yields CSARDELAGGVTGELFF.

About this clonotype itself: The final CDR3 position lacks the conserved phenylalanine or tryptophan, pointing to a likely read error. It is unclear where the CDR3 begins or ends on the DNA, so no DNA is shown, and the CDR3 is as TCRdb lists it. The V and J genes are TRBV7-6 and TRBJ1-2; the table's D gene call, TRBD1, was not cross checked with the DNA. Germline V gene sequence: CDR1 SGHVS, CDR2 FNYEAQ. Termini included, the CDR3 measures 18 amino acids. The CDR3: CASNLERGRGARNHGHTL.

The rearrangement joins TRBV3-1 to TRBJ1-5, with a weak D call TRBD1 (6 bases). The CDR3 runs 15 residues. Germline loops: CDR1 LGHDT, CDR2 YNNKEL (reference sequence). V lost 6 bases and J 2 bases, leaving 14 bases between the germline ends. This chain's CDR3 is CASSLTDSGNQPQHF. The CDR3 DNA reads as TGTGCCAGCAGTTTAACGGACAGTGGCAATCAGCCCCAGCATTTT.